Following are 30 T cell receptor beta chains from one sample sequenced in a study of type 1 and type 2 diabetes patients. PCR was run on genomic DNA. A primer set of 30 forward and 13 reverse primers amplified the CDR3. TCRdb fed the multiplex PCR reads into MiXCR, producing one record per CDR3 protein. The sample includes 250,000 or so distinct CDR3 sequences, 47% of them seen just once. The specimen was peripheral blood mononuclear cells (PBMCs). Every receptor here comes from a man younger than 35 with type 2 diabetes.

The chain is built from TRBV14 and TRBJ1-6; D gene uncertain. V was pared by 6 bases and J by 10 bases, with 13 bases between. CDR1 and CDR2 (germline): SGHDN, FVKESK. The CDR3 length is 13 residues. CDR3 DNA sequence: TGTGCCAGCAGTGAATATATACTGTCACCCCTCCACTTT. Translated, it gives CASSEYILSPLHF.

The CDR3 here is CASSLSVFGTGTSYEQYF. CDR3 coding DNA: TGTGCCAGCAGCTTAAGTGTATTCGGTACAGGAACTTCCTACGAGCAGTACTTC. The chain links TRBV7-6 to TRBJ2-7; D may be TRBD1 (5 bases). Per germline, CDR1 SGHVS and CDR2 FNYEAQ. The CDR3 has 18 amino acids. Trimming cost V 2 bases and J 1 base, with 21 bases left between them. The full variable domain, its missing parts supplied by reference TRBV7-6 and TRBJ2-7, is GAGVSQSPRYKVTKRGQDVALRCDPISGHVSLYWYRQALGQGPEFLTYFNYEAQQDKSGLPNDRFSAERPEGSISTLTIQRTEQRDSAMYRCASSLSVFGTGTSYEQYFGPGTRLTVT.

This clonotype was seen repeatedly, ten times or more. This rearrangement joins TRBV10-3 to TRBJ2-2; no clear D gene. The CDR3 has 14 residues. Germline-derived CDR1 and CDR2 are ENHRY and SYGVKD. V was shortened by 3 bases and J by 1 base, with 6 bases between the two germline ends. DNA for the CDR3: TGTGCCATCAGTGATTCCGTGAACACCGGGGAGCTGTTTTTT. Translating gives CAISDSVNTGELFF.

There are many counts of this clonotype. The V and J genes are TRBV10-1 and TRBJ2-1, with no clear D. There are 13 residues in the CDR3. Germline-derived CDR1 and CDR2 are WNHNN and SYGVQD (reference sequence). Trimming removed 0 bases at V and 10 bases at J, with 10 bases between. In DNA form, the CDR3 reads TGCGCCAGCAGTGAGTCGAGCGAAGGGGAGCAGTTCTTC. Protein product: CASSESSEGEQFF.

The CDR3 here is CSAPKASGRGEQFF. The CDR3 DNA reads TGCAGTGCTCCCAAGGCTAGCGGGAGAGGTGAGCAGTTCTTC. V is TRBV20-1 and J is TRBJ2-5; 10 bases map to TRBD2. The J call is in doubt because the DNA end fits TRBJ2-1 better. Germline CDR1 DFQATT, CDR2 SNEGSKA (reference sequence). The CDR3 runs 14 residues.

The CDR3 nucleotides are TGTGCCAGCAGTTACTCGAGGGCAGGGGTCCACGAGCAGTACTTC. Translated, it gives CASSYSRAGVHEQYF. This chain joins TRBV6-6 and TRBJ2-7, with a weak D call TRBD1 (6 bases). The germline V gene has CDR1 MNHNY and CDR2 SVGAGI (reference sequence). Between the trimmed V and J ends, which lost 0 bases and 5 bases, there was a span of 14 bases. This CDR3 is built from 15 residues.

The CDR3 region is CASSLVNQPQHF. The CDR3 nucleotides are TGTGCCAGCAGTTTAGTAAACCAGCCCCAGCATTTT. The gene calls are TRBV28 and TRBJ1-5; D uncertain. The V end lost 2 bases, the J end lost 7 bases, and 6 bases lay between the germline ends. Germline CDR1 and CDR2: MDHEN and SYDVKM. The CDR3 is 12 amino acids.

The J gene is TRBJ2-1, the V gene TRBV29-1; TRBD2 matches 7 bases. CDR1 is SQVTM, CDR2 ANQGSEA, per germline. This CDR3 has 14 residues. The ends lost 3 bases at V and 4 bases at J; junction bases unmatched: 6. The CDR3 spells CSVESLAEYNEQFF. The CDR3 bases are TGCAGCGTTGAGTCGCTAGCGGAATACAATGAGCAGTTCTTC.

This clonotype was picked up a small number of times. This chain joins TRBV15 and TRBJ1-1, with D possibly being TRBD1 (5 bases). The V gene's germline CDR1 is LNHNV and CDR2 YYDKDF (reference sequence). The CDR3 is 17 amino acids. V was trimmed by 1 base and J by 2 bases, leaving 17 bases between them. CDR3 sequence: CATSRGATGHLNTEAFF. DNA of the CDR3: TGTGCCACCAGCAGAGGGGCCACCGGACACCTTAACACTGAAGCTTTCTTT.

The V call is TRBV24-1, the J call TRBJ2-5, with no clear D. In germline, CDR1 is KGHDR, CDR2 SFDVKD. CDR3 size: 13 residues. Trimming cost V 4 bases and J 1 base, with 6 bases left between them. CDR3 in DNA: TGTGCCACCAGTGAGTGGGGCCAAGAGACCCAGTACTTC. It encodes CATSEWGQETQYF.

V is TRBV7-6 and J is TRBJ2-1; no clear D gene. Per the germline V gene, CDR1 is SGHVS and CDR2 is FNYEAQ. With 2 bases removed from V and 3 bases from J, the gap between germline ends came to 5 bases. The CDR3 is 13 amino acids. The CDR3 DNA is TGTGCCAGCAGCTTACCAGACTACAATGAGCAGTTCTTC. Encoded protein: CASSLPDYNEQFF.

The rearrangement links TRBV20-1 to TRBJ1-1; no firm D call. Trimming removed 4 bases at V and 1 base at J, with 10 bases between. The CDR3 is 13 amino acids. CDR1 and CDR2 from the germline V gene are DFQATT and SNEGSKA (reference sequence). This CDR3 reads CSAMGSRNTEAFF. The CDR3 DNA is TGCAGTGCTATGGGGTCCCGGAACACTGAAGCTTTCTTT.

The chain recombines TRBV27 with TRBJ2-7; no firm D call. Germline V gene sequence: CDR1 MNHEY, CDR2 SMNVEV (reference sequence). CDR3 size: 13 residues. Trimming removed 5 bases from V and 2 bases from J, with 10 bases in between. The CDR3 loop is CASSQGNPYEQYF. As DNA, the CDR3 is TGTGCCAGCAGTCAAGGGAACCCCTACGAGCAGTACTTC.

This clonotype appeared many times. The chain has TRBV2 and TRBJ1-2, with TRBD1 identical over 7 bases. The CDR3 consists of 14 residues. J lost 6 bases, V lost 6 bases, and 10 bases had no gene match. Germline V CDR1 and CDR2: SNHLY, FYNNEI. CDR3 nucleotide sequence: TGTGCCAGCAGGGGGGACAGTACGACCCATGGCTACACCTTC. Its protein is CASRGDSTTHGYTF. Full variable domain (rest looked up from reference TRBV2 and TRBJ1-2): EPEVTQTPSHQVTQMGQEVILRCVPISNHLYFYWYRQILGQKVEFLVSFYNNEISEKSEIFDDQFSVERPDGSNFTLKIRSTKLEDSAMYFCASRGDSTTHGYTFGSGTRLTVV.

This chain joins TRBV6-1 and TRBJ2-2, with D perhaps matching TRBD2 (7 bases). This CDR3 is built from 13 residues. Germline-derived CDR1 and CDR2 are MNHNS and SASEGT. Trimming took off 5 bases at V and 8 bases at J, with 12 bases between the two ends. CDR3 sequence (DNA): TGTGCCAGCAGTACGGGGGGCACGGGGGAGCTGTTTTTT. Its translation: CASSTGGTGELFF.

The chain is built from TRBV5-1 and TRBJ2-7; maybe TRBD1 (5 bases). V shed 3 bases and J shed 1 base, with 14 bases lying between them. Germline CDR1 and CDR2: SGHRS and YFSETQ. This CDR3 region has 15 residues. The CDR3 DNA sequence: TGCGCCAGCAGCTCCAAGGAGCGACAGTCCTACGAGCAGTACTTC. It yields the protein CASSSKERQSYEQYF.

The rearrangement joins TRBV7-9 to TRBJ1-3; D is possibly TRBD1 (5 bases). The germline gives CDR1 SEHNR, CDR2 FQNEAQ (reference sequence). The V end was cut by 5 bases, the J end by 5 bases, with 16 bases between. The CDR3 is 15 residues long. CDR3 protein: CASSPQGQRRNTIYF. The CDR3 coding sequence is TGTGCCAGCAGCCCCCAGGGCCAAAGAAGAAACACCATATATTTT. Supplemented by reference TRBV7-9 and TRBJ1-3, the full variable domain reads DTGVSQNPRHKITKRGQNVTFRCDPISEHNRLYWYRQTLGQGPEFLTYFQNEAQLEKSRLLSDRFSAERPKGSFSTLEIQRTEQGDSAMYLCASSPQGQRRNTIYFGEGSWLTVV.

This clonotype was recorded a few times. The chain couples TRBV20-1 to TRBJ1-6, with D perhaps matching TRBD1 (6 bases). Trimming cost V 0 bases and J 1 base, with 13 bases left between them. The CDR3 is 17 residues long. CDR1 and CDR2 from the germline V gene are DFQATT and SNEGSKA (reference sequence). Here the CDR3 reads CSARDHTGSSYNSPLHF. The CDR3 coding sequence is TGCAGTGCTAGAGACCATACAGGGTCTTCCTATAATTCACCCCTCCACTTT.

As concerns this clonotype: One junction end does not reproduce the germline sequence, and a read error may be involved. The V gene is TRBV7-2, the J gene TRBJ1-1; D possibly corresponds to TRBD1 (5 bases). The CDR3 is 13 amino acids. CDR1 is SGHTA, CDR2 FQGNSA, per germline. The CDR3 nucleotides are TGTGCCAGCAGCTTAACGAGCGGGGGTTTCGAGGTCTTT. Amino acids: CASSLTSGGFEVF.

The V call is TRBV12-3 or TRBV12-4, the J call TRBJ2-7; unclear D gene. The V end lost 4 bases, the J end lost 3 bases, and 7 bases lay between the germline ends. The CDR3 is 12 residues long. The CDR3 nucleotides are TGTGCCAGCAGTTCCATGGGCTACGAGCAGTACTTC. Residues: CASSSMGYEQYF.

The V call is TRBV14, the J call TRBJ1-1; 10 nucleotides match TRBD1. CDR1 SGHDN and CDR2 FVKESK come from the germline V gene. The CDR3 covers 15 residues. With 5 bases clipped from V and 3 bases from J, the junction kept 6 bases outside the gene matches. Written as DNA, the CDR3 is TGTGCCAGCAGCGGGGGGGACAGGGGACACACTGAAGCTTTCTTT. Its translation: CASSGGDRGHTEAFF.

The rearrangement links TRBV20-1 to TRBJ2-3; possibly TRBD1 or TRBD2 for D (6 bases each). Germline V gene sequence: CDR1 DFQATT, CDR2 SNEGSKA (reference sequence). V was pared by 6 bases and J by 0 bases, with 10 bases between. The CDR3 spans 13 residues. CDR3 protein: CSAEGGSTDTQYF. For the CDR3, the DNA is TGCAGTGCCGAAGGGGGGAGCACAGATACGCAGTATTTT.

This clonotype was counted only a few times. This rearrangement joins TRBV7-8 to TRBJ1-6, with D perhaps matching TRBD1 (6 bases). There are 15 residues in the CDR3. The V and J ends lost 4 bases and 7 bases respectively, with 14 bases between them. Germline V lookup: CDR1 SGHVS, CDR2 FQNEAQ. CDR3 coding DNA: TGTGCCAGCAGCTCCACAGGGAGTCGGAATTCACCCCTCCACTTT. Amino acids: CASSSTGSRNSPLHF.

This clonotype was detected only a few times. A much larger clone sits a single nucleotide away, making a read error possible. The V gene is TRBV7-8, the J gene TRBJ2-5, with D perhaps given as TRBD1 or TRBD2 (5 bases each). The CDR3 is made up of 15 amino acids. Per germline, CDR1 SGHVS and CDR2 FQNEAQ. Written as DNA, the CDR3 is TGTGCCAGCAGCTTATCCGGGACGAGCCAAGAGACCCAGTGCTTC. It translates to CASSLSGTSQETQCF.

The chain carries TRBV10-3 and TRBJ2-7; 10 bases map to TRBD2. CDR3 length: 15 residues. Germline V CDR1 and CDR2: ENHRY, SYGVKD. The V gene end was trimmed by 3 bases and the J gene end by 1 base; junction bases not matched to a gene: 3. CDR3 nucleotides: TGTGCCATCAGTGATCGGACTAGCGGATCCTACGAGCAGTACTTC. Translating gives CAISDRTSGSYEQYF.

The rearrangement links TRBV2 to TRBJ1-1, with 10 bases fitting TRBD1. The CDR3 consists of 14 residues. With 8 bases clipped from V and 5 bases from J, the junction kept 8 bases outside the gene matches. Germline values: CDR1 SNHLY, CDR2 FYNNEI. The DNA for the CDR3 is TGTGCCAGCGGATTCGACAGGGGGCGGACTGAAGCTTTCTTT. This translates into CASGFDRGRTEAFF.

This sequence joins TRBV20-1 and TRBJ2-1, with D tentatively TRBD2 (6 bases). Germline lookup yields CDR1 DFQATT and CDR2 SNEGSKA (reference sequence). CDR3 length: 14 residues. V shed 5 bases and J shed 13 bases, with 24 bases lying between them. The CDR3 loop is CSAPPSGVEGEQFF. The CDR3 DNA sequence: TGCAGTGCTCCACCCTCTGGGGTGGAGGGTGAACAGTTCTTC.

The genes are TRBV10-1 and TRBJ2-2; a possible D gene is TRBD2 (6 bases). CDR3 size: 14 residues. In germline, CDR1 is WNHNN, CDR2 SYGVQD (reference sequence). V lost 3 bases, J lost 3 bases, and 8 bases lay in between. CDR3 sequence reads: CASSDREDTGELFF. In DNA form, the CDR3 reads TGCGCCAGCAGTGACAGGGAGGACACCGGGGAGCTGTTTTTT.

This clonotype was counted a few times. V and J are TRBV7-3 and TRBJ2-1; 11 positions agree with TRBD2. CDR3 length equals 15 residues. Germline V CDR1 and CDR2: SGHTA, FQGTGA. V lost 3 bases and J lost 4; bases outside the gene matches: 2. As DNA, the CDR3 is TGTGCCAGCAGCTTCGGACTAGCGGGTTACAATGAGCAGTTCTTC. It yields the protein CASSFGLAGYNEQFF. The full variable domain, its missing parts supplied by reference TRBV7-3 and TRBJ2-1, is GAGVSQTPSNKVTEKGKYVELRCDPISGHTALYWYRQSLGQGPEFLIYFQGTGAADDSGLPNDRFFAVRPEGSVSTLKIQRTERGDSAVYLCASSFGLAGYNEQFFGPGTRLTVL.

By proportion, this clonotype is medium-sized (0.01 to 0.1%). The genes are TRBV19 and TRBJ2-7; D remains ambiguous. The CDR3 loop spans 14 amino acids. Germline V gene sequence: CDR1 LNHDA, CDR2 SQIVND (reference sequence). V lost 3 bases and J 3 bases, leaving 12 bases between the germline ends. The CDR3 region is CASSISYSNYEQYF. DNA for the CDR3: TGTGCCAGTAGTATCTCCTACAGCAACTACGAGCAGTACTTC.